Sequencing of this T cell receptor beta chain was carried out in a study of immune cell composition in non-small cell lung cancer. Template was genomic DNA from frozen, unsorted single-cell suspensions. TCRdb's copy holds only in-frame clones and misses some; the assay was immunoSEQ multiplex PCR. This sample has 11,000 to 15,000 clones, with over 70% found just once. Findings of the study overall: Top 10 clone scores and clonality were higher in squamous than adenocarcinoma. Tumour-reactive clones were not shown to match dominant in vivo tumour clones. Tumour TCR-beta clonality showed no significant link to smoking pack-years.

V was pared by 1 base and J by 6 bases, with 16 bases between. Germline V lookup: CDR1 SGHVS, CDR2 FNYEAQ. The length of the CDR3 is 15 residues. Points on this clone: Its antigen is still unknown.

Sequencing was carried out using lung tumor tissue. The clonotype originates from a human donor with non-small cell lung cancer. V and J are TRBV7-6 and TRBJ2-7; D gene uncertain. The chain's CDR3 is CASSLEVGSTREQYF. For the CDR3, the DNA is TGTGCCAGCAGCTTAGAGGTGGGCAGCACCCGCGAGCAGTACTTC.